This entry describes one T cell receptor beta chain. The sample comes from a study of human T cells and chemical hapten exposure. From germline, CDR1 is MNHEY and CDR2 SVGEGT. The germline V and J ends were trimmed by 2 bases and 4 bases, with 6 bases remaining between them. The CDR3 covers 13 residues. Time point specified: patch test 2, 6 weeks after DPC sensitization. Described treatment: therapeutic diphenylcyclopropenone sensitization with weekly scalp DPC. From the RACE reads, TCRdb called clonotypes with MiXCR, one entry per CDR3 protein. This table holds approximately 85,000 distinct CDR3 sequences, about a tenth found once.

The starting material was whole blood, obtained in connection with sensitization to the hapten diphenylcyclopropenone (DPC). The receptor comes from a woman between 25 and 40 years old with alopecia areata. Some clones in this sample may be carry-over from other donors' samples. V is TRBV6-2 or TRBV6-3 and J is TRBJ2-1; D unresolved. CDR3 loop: CASSYGLYNEQFF. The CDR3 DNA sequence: TGTGCCAGCAGTTACGGCCTTTACAATGAGCAGTTCTTC.